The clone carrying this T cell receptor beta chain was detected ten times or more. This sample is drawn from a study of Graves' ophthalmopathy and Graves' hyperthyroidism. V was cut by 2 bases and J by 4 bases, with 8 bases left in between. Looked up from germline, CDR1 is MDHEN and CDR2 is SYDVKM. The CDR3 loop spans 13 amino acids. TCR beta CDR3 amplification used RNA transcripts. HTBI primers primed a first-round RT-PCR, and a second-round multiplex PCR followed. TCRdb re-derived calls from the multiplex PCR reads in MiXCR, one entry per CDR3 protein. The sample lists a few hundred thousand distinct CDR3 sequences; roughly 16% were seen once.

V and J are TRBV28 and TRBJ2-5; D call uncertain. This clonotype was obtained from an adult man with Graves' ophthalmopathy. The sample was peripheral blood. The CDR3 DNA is TGTGCCAGCAGTTTACCCAGTACAGAGACCCAGTACTTC. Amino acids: CASSLPSTETQYF.